Listed below are T cell receptor beta chains from one sample, sequenced in a study of shared clonotypes between healthy human individuals. The assay was immunoSEQ multiplex PCR, and TCRdb's table has in-frame clones only and misses some. The table shows fewer than 1.8 million clones, with 98% occurring only once. Sequenced sample: naive CD4+ T cells sorted from blood. The receptors stem from a man between 25 and 39 years old in good health. Both conserved end residues are trimmed from each CDR3. The D gene is left open where the match is weak.

d_gene | v_gene | CDR3aa
TRBD2 | TRBV11-3 | ASSLDLREEANTGELF
. | TRBV18 | ASSPTRQAPEQY
. | TRBV28 | ASSSSRGADQETQY
. | TRBV20-1 | SAPLDYGYT
TRBD2 | TRBV14 | ASSQESRLAGVPGELF
TRBD1 | TRBV10-1 | ASSSHSGTGGQGNQPQH
. | TRBV5-1 | ASSPEWGGVGEQY
. | TRBV7-6 | ASSLAYTSNSNQPQH
. | TRBV5-6 | ASSLLQGTGNTIY
. | TRBV7-2 | ASSLAGGMGDEQF
TRBD2 | TRBV10-2 | ASSLLAGLSSYEQY
. | TRBV19 | ASSIERSGELF
. | TRBV9 | ASSVDQTGGIQY
TRBD1 | TRBV29-1 | SVRDRGYPLQPQH
. | TRBV2 | ASSGQGFNEQY
. | TRBV5-5 | ASSSARYEQF
. | TRBV28 | ASSLSGSTDTQY
TRBD2 | TRBV5-1 | ASSFFAGGATGELF
. | TRBV7-2 | ASSLALVIRTDTQY
. | TRBV18 | ASSPSTGEQY
. | TRBV5-1 | ASSLERELF
TRBD1 | TRBV25-1 | ASRRQGAFNEQY
. | TRBV7-3 | ASSVEKRIDSTYNEQF
. | TRBV4-1 | ASTPSNYPGELF
TRBD2 | TRBV11-2 | ASSRRRGLGDTGELF
TRBD1 | TRBV18 | ASFPLTGGFVAGNTIY
. | TRBV7-9 | AVTTRDWSPGELF
. | TRBV11-2 | ASSERRGDELF
. | TRBV7-2 | ASSLAVREQADTQY
. | TRBV7-9 | ASSLVQGGSYEQY
. | TRBV7-6 | ASSLNSGANVLT
TRBD1 | TRBV27 | ASSSLDRGREQY
. | TRBV6-5 | ASSYSAGHQPQH
TRBD2 | TRBV7-9 | ASSKRTSGRTDTQY
TRBD2 | TRBV5-4 | ASSRTGGETDTQY
. | TRBV28 | ASSLGPGFYEQY
TRBD2 | TRBV5-1 | ASSPVGTRESQF
TRBD1 | TRBV5-1 | ASSRGQGDQPQH
TRBD2 | TRBV14 | ASSLSGAAYEQY
TRBD1 | TRBV5-1 | ASSLESTGSSETQY
. | TRBV7-9 | ASRYGNYGYT
. | TRBV19 | ASSYAPVETQY